These 28 T cell receptor beta chains came from one sample sequenced in a study of blood T cells in healthy people across ages. Next came a second PCR, run for about 7 to 12 cycles, which used a sample-barcoded 5' primer along with a J-beta primer mix. TCRdb re-derived calls from the 5' RACE reads in MiXCR, one entry per CDR3 protein. The sample has 650,000 or so distinct CDR3 sequences, 40% to 65% seen once; the top ten hold about 13%. Sequencing was performed on blood. The receptors were sampled from a woman of 80 years or more in good health.

About this clonotype: A much bigger clone sits one base away, suggesting this may be a read error. This sequence joins TRBV7-2 and TRBJ2-5; D is perhaps TRBD2 (6 bases). CDR3 length: 15 residues. Germline CDR1 SGHTA, CDR2 FQGNSA. The V end lost 3 bases, the J end lost 4 bases, and 15 bases lay between the germline ends. CDR3 DNA sequence: TGTGCCAGCAGCTTCCAGGCGGGACGGGCAGAGACCCAGTACTTC. Protein sequence: CASSFQAGRAETQYF.

This chain links TRBV5-1 with TRBJ2-5; D not resolved. This CDR3 spans 15 amino acids. The germline CDR1 and CDR2 sequences are SGHRS and YFSETQ. V was clipped by 2 bases and J by 5 bases, with 16 bases between them. This CDR3 is CASSFSAQKGETQYF. The CDR3, as DNA: TGCGCCAGCAGCTTTTCTGCACAAAAAGGGGAGACCCAGTACTTC.

This chain joins TRBV12-3 or TRBV12-4 and TRBJ2-1; D possibly uses TRBD1 or TRBD2 (5 bases each). The CDR3 covers 16 residues. V was clipped by 6 bases and J by 6 bases, with 21 bases between them. CDR3 sequence reads: CASSRRPRDQPNEQFF. The CDR3 DNA reads as TGTGCCAGCAGCCGGCGACCCAGGGACCAACCCAATGAGCAGTTCTTC.

The genes are TRBV5-1 and TRBJ1-4; TRBD1 might be the D (6 bases). With 0 bases removed from V and 10 bases from J, the gap between germline ends came to 16 bases. The CDR3 covers 15 residues. The V gene's germline CDR1 is SGHRS and CDR2 YFSETQ. The CDR3 loop reads CASSLEGRGIGKLFF. The CDR3 coding sequence is TGCGCCAGCAGCTTGGAAGGCAGGGGAATCGGAAAACTGTTTTTT.

At least ten counts were recorded for this clonotype. This sequence joins TRBV27 and TRBJ2-4; 8 nucleotides align to TRBD1. The CDR3 consists of 15 residues. Trimming cost V 6 bases and J 6 bases; bases outside gene matches: 10. CDR1 MNHEY and CDR2 SMNVEV come from the germline V gene (reference sequence). The CDR3 DNA sequence: TGTGCCAGCAGACCGGCAGGGGGCGCGAGAAACATTCAGTACTTC. Amino acids: CASRPAGGARNIQYF.

J is TRBJ2-5 and V is TRBV20-1; 9 bases map to TRBD2. The DNA end is more similar to TRBJ2-1, so the J call may be wrong. CDR1 DFQATT and CDR2 SNEGSKA come from the germline V gene (reference sequence). The CDR3 is made up of 16 amino acids. CDR3 sequence reads: CSANTVASGNQETQFF. In DNA, the CDR3 is TGCAGTGCCAACACGGTGGCTAGCGGGAACCAAGAGACCCAGTTCTTC.

The rearrangement links TRBV7-9 to TRBJ2-1, with D perhaps TRBD2 (5 bases). Deletions cut 7 bases from V and 4 bases from J, with 20 bases between. This CDR3 region has 16 residues. Germline values: CDR1 SEHNR, CDR2 FQNEAQ (reference sequence). The chain's CDR3 is CASTEGRNTIYNEQFF. The CDR3 bases are TGTGCCAGCACCGAGGGCCGCAACACAATATACAATGAGCAGTTCTTC.

A single count supports this clonotype. This chain joins TRBV11-2 and TRBJ2-7; weak D call: TRBD2 (5 bases). The CDR3 loop spans 16 amino acids. In germline, CDR1 is SGHAT, CDR2 FQNNGV. Trimming left V 4 bases short and J 4 bases short, with 20 bases between. The DNA of the CDR3 is TGTGCCAGCAGCTCGCGAGGGCCACCCGCGCCATACGAGCAGTACTTC. Protein: CASSSRGPPAPYEQYF.

This chain links TRBV4-3 with TRBJ2-1; TRBD2 aligns across 9 bases. V shed 4 bases and J 7 bases; nucleotides not matched to a gene: 5. The germline V gene encodes CDR1 LGHNA and CDR2 YSLEER. The length of the CDR3 is 14 residues. CDR3 nucleotide sequence: TGCGCCAGCAGCCTTAGCGGGGGATCAAATGAGCAGTTCTTC. Its translation: CASSLSGGSNEQFF.

This clonotype occurred many times. This chain links TRBV20-1 with TRBJ2-3; 7 nucleotides agree with TRBD2. Germline V CDR1 and CDR2: DFQATT, SNEGSKA (reference sequence). The CDR3 has 14 residues. V lost 3 bases, J lost 1 base, and 4 bases stayed unmatched. The DNA for the CDR3 is TGCAGTGCTAGTCGGGAGGACCGCACAGATACGCAGTATTTT. It translates to CSASREDRTDTQYF.

With regard to this clonotype: This may arise from a read error, as a much more abundant clone is one base away. This chain links TRBV10-3 with TRBJ2-1; weak D call: TRBD2 (6 bases). The CDR3 runs 14 residues. Germline values: CDR1 ENHRY, CDR2 SYGVKD. V dropped 8 bases and J dropped 6 bases, with 17 bases sitting between them. The CDR3 protein is CAIRSSGVCNEQFF. As DNA, the CDR3 is TGTGCCATCCGGAGTAGCGGAGTGTGCAATGAGCAGTTCTTC.

This clonotype was picked up a small number of times. This chain connects TRBV10-3 to TRBJ2-1, with 8 bases matching TRBD2. This CDR3 has 14 amino acids. Per the germline V gene, CDR1 is ENHRY and CDR2 is SYGVKD. The V gene end was trimmed by 2 bases and the J gene end by 15 bases; junction bases not matched to a gene: 12. The CDR3 nucleotides read TGTGCCATCAGTGAGGCGGGACTAGGGTGTCTTCTGTTCTTC. Protein product: CAISEAGLGCLLFF.

This chain connects TRBV20-1 to TRBJ2-3; TRBD1 or TRBD2 may be the D gene (6 bases each). The V and J ends lost 6 bases and 0 bases respectively, with 13 bases between them. Germline-derived CDR1 and CDR2 are DFQATT and SNEGSKA (reference sequence). The CDR3 length is 14 residues. Here the CDR3 DNA reads TGCAGTGCCGAGGGGGGCCCCAGCACAGATACGCAGTATTTT. Protein product: CSAEGGPSTDTQYF.

This clonotype was recorded many times. This chain links TRBV5-1 with TRBJ2-1; D unclear. V was shortened by 0 bases and J by 7 bases, with 11 bases between the two germline ends. The CDR3 loop spans 14 amino acids. Germline assignment: CDR1 SGHRS and CDR2 YFSETQ. CDR3 nucleotides: TGCGCCAGCAGCTTGGGATCACTTAGGAATGAGCAGTTCTTC. This codes for CASSLGSLRNEQFF. The full variable domain, its missing parts supplied by reference TRBV5-1 and TRBJ2-1, is KAGVTQTPRYLIKTRGQQVTLSCSPISGHRSVSWYQQTPGQGLQFLFEYFSETQRNKGNFPGRFSGRQFSNSRSEMNVSTLELGDSALYLCASSLGSLRNEQFFGPGTRLTVL.

This clonotype came up many times. The chain combines TRBV20-1 with TRBJ2-5; 8 bases align to TRBD1. The CDR3 has 15 residues. Unmatched junction bases numbered 13, after V lost 6 bases and J lost 4 bases. Germline CDR1 is DFQATT and CDR2 is SNEGSKA (reference sequence). Here the CDR3 DNA reads TGCAGTGCCCCCAAGAGGACAGGGACGATAGAGACCCAGTACTTC. Its translation is CSAPKRTGTIETQYF.

The chain links TRBV2 to TRBJ2-5; D may match TRBD1 or TRBD2 (5 bases each). Germline CDR1 reads SNHLY; CDR2 reads FYNNEI. V dropped 5 bases and J dropped 4 bases, with 14 bases sitting between them. CDR3 length: 14 residues. The CDR3 loop reads CASSYQGGGETQYF. In DNA form, the CDR3 reads TGTGCCAGCAGTTACCAGGGTGGGGGAGAGACCCAGTACTTC.

This clonotype occurred many times. The chain is built from TRBV5-1 and TRBJ1-5; 7 bases match TRBD1. There are 15 residues in the CDR3. The junction had 7 bases not matched to a gene; V was cut back by 3 bases and J by 4 bases. The germline V gene has CDR1 SGHRS and CDR2 YFSETQ. As DNA, the CDR3 is TGCGCCAGCAGCTCTTCAGGGGGGGCGAATCAGCCCCAGCATTTT. Amino acids: CASSSSGGANQPQHF.

The chain is built from TRBV20-1 and TRBJ1-1, with a tentative D call TRBD1 (5 bases). Trimming took off 6 bases at V and 0 bases at J, with 14 bases between the two ends. Germline V gene sequence: CDR1 DFQATT, CDR2 SNEGSKA (reference sequence). This CDR3 contains 14 residues. Here the CDR3 reads CSAPMGGMNTEAFF. The CDR3, as DNA: TGCAGTGCCCCGATGGGGGGAATGAACACTGAAGCTTTCTTT.

This clonotype was detected many times. CDR3 loop: CSARGGGGSNAYNEQFF. The CDR3 nucleotides read TGCAGTGCTAGAGGTGGAGGCGGGAGTAACGCCTACAATGAGCAGTTCTTC. The V gene is TRBV20-1, the J gene TRBJ2-1; 7 nucleotides match TRBD2. Germline V gene lookup returns CDR1 DFQATT and CDR2 SNEGSKA (reference sequence). The V gene end was trimmed by 1 base and the J gene end by 2 bases; junction bases not matched to a gene: 11. The CDR3 runs 17 residues.

With respect to this clonotype: This may come from a read error, since a much larger clone is one base off. This chain links TRBV12-3 or TRBV12-4 with TRBJ2-2; tentatively, D is TRBD1 or TRBD2 (5 bases each). Trimming stripped 3 bases from V and 6 bases from J, with 14 bases between. This CDR3 comprises 15 residues. The CDR3 nucleotides are TGTGCCAGCAGTTTGGGGGTTCCCAGGGCCGGGGAGCTGTTTTTT. As protein: CASSLGVPRAGELFF.

The chain uses TRBV5-1 and TRBJ2-1; 12 bases line up with TRBD2. The J call may be incorrect, as the DNA end agrees better with TRBJ2-7. CDR1 is SGHRS and CDR2 is YFSETQ in the germline V gene. CDR3 length: 14 amino acids. CDR3: CASTTTSGSNEQYF. As DNA, the CDR3 is TGCGCCAGCACCACGACTAGCGGGAGCAATGAGCAGTACTTC.

The chain employs TRBV29-1 and TRBJ1-4; no definite D call. Trimming took 4 bases from V and 3 from J, leaving 6 bases between them. Germline CDR1 reads SQVTM; CDR2 reads ANQGSEA. This CDR3 is built from 12 residues. The CDR3 is CSVASANEKLFF. The CDR3, as DNA: TGCAGCGTTGCGAGTGCTAATGAAAAACTGTTTTTT.

This clonotype was observed a single time. The junction differs from germline at one of its ends, possibly a read error. V and J are TRBV9 and TRBJ2-3; 10 bases match TRBD2. The germline CDR1 and CDR2 sequences are SGDLS and YYNGEE. The CDR3 runs 14 residues. CDR3 coding DNA: TGTGCCAGCAACGTAGACCCTAGCGGGGGTACGCAGTATTTT. Translating it yields CASNVDPSGGTQYF.

The rearrangement uses TRBV7-8 and TRBJ2-1; TRBD2 aligns across 8 bases. CDR3 length equals 16 residues. Germline V gives CDR1 SGHVS, CDR2 FQNEAQ. V dropped 5 bases and J dropped 8; count of bases not matched to a gene: 14. The CDR3 sequence: CASSLTRRGALDEQFF. CDR3 nucleotide sequence: TGTGCCAGCAGCCTAACTAGGCGGGGGGCCTTGGATGAGCAGTTCTTC.

The chain uses TRBV7-9 and TRBJ2-5, with unresolved D. Germline assignment: CDR1 SEHNR and CDR2 FQNEAQ (reference sequence). The CDR3 length is 15 residues. Trimming left V 5 bases short and J 1 base short, with 14 bases between. The CDR3 nucleotides are TGTGCCAGCAGCCCTCCAGCCGGGCTCCAAGAGACCCAGTACTTC. Its protein product is CASSPPAGLQETQYF.

The table lists this clonotype with many counts. A much bigger clone sits one base away, suggesting this may be a read error. The J gene is TRBJ2-5, the V gene TRBV29-1; 11 bases are shared with TRBD2. The CDR3 loop spans 13 amino acids. Germline CDR1 and CDR2: SQVTM and ANQGSEA. V dropped 3 bases and J dropped 11; count of bases not matched to a gene: 8. CDR3 loop: CSVEETSGTVQYF. The CDR3 coding sequence is TGCAGCGTTGAGGAGACTAGCGGGACGGTTCAGTACTTC.

The chain couples TRBV5-1 to TRBJ1-1, with D uncertain. CDR1 SGHRS and CDR2 YFSETQ come from the germline V gene. The ends were cut back, 5 bases at V and 0 bases at J, with 11 bases in the middle. This CDR3 has 14 amino acids. In DNA, the CDR3 is TGCGCCAGCAGGGAGGGTGGGATGAACACTGAAGCTTTCTTT. It translates to CASREGGMNTEAFF.

Of note for this clonotype: A much larger clone differs from this one at a single base, so this may be a read error. The chain has TRBV29-1 and TRBJ2-4, with 7 positions matching TRBD1. CDR3 length equals 13 residues. Germline CDR1 reads SQVTM; CDR2 reads ANQGSEA. CDR3 sequence (DNA): TGCGGCGTTGAGAAGGACAGGAAAAACATTCAGTACTTC. Residues: CGVEKDRKNIQYF.